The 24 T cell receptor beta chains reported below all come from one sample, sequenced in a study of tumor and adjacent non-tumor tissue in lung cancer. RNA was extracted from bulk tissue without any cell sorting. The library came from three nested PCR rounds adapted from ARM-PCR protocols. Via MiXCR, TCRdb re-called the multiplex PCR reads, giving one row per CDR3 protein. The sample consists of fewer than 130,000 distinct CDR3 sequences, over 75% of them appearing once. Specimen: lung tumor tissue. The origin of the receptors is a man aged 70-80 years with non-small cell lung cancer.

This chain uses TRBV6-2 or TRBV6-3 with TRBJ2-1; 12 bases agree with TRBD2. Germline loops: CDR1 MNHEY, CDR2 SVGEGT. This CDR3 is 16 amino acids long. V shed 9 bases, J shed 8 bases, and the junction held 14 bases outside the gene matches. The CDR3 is CASSSASGGAVDEQFF. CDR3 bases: TGTGCCAGTAGTAGTGCTAGCGGGGGGGCGGTCGATGAGCAGTTCTTC.

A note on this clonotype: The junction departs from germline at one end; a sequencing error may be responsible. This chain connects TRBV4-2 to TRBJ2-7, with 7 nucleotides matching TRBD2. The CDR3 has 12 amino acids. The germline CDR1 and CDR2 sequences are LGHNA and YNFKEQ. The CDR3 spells CASSQGDYEQNF. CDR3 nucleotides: TGTGCCAGCAGCCAGGGGGACTACGAGCAGAACTTT.

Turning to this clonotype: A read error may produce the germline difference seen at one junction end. The CDR3 protein is CAGSQTYLDGYAF. The CDR3 nucleotides read TGTGCCGGCAGCCAAACATATTTAGATGGCTACGCCTTC. V gene TRBV14 combines with J gene TRBJ1-2; no definite D call. The CDR3 is made up of 13 amino acids. CDR1 is SGHDN and CDR2 is FVKESK in the germline V gene.

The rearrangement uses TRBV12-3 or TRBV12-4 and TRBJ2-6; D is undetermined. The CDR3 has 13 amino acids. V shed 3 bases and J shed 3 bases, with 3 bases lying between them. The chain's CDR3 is CASSFNGANVLTF. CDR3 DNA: TGTGCCAGCAGTTTCAATGGGGCCAACGTCCTGACTTTC.

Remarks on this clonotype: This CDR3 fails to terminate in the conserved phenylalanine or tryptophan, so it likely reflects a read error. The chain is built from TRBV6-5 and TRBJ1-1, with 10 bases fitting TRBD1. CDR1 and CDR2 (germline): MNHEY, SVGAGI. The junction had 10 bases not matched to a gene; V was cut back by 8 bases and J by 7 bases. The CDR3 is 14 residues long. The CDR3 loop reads CASCQTGGRREAFI. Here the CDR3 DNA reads TGTGCCAGCTGCCAGACAGGGGGCCGTCGTGAAGCTTTCATT.

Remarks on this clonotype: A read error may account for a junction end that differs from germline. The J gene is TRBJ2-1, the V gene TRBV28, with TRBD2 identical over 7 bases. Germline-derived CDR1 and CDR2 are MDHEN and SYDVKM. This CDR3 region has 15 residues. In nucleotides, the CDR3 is TGTGGCAGCCTTCGCGGCGGGAGCTCCTATAATGAGCAGTTCTTC. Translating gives CGSLRGGSSYNEQFF. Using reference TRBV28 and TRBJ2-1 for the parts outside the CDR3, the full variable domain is DVKVTQSSRYLVKRTGEKVFLECVQDMDHENMFWYRQDPGLGLRLIYFSYDVKMKEKGDIPEGYSVSREKKERFSLILESASTNQTSMYLCGSLRGGSSYNEQFFGPGTRLTVL.

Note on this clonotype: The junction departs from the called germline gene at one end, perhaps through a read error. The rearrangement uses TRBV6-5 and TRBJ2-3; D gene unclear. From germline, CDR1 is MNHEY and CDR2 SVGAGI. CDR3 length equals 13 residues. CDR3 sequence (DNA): TGTGACAGTAGTTACTCACATGGAGATACGGAGTATTTT. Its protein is CDSSYSHGDTEYF.

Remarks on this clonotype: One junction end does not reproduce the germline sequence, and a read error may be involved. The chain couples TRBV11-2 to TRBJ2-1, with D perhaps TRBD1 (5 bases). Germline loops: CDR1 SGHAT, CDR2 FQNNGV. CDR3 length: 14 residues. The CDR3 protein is CAGSLVRQYNEQFF. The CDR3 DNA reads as TGTGCCGGCAGCTTAGTGAGACAGTACAATGAGCAGTTCTTT.

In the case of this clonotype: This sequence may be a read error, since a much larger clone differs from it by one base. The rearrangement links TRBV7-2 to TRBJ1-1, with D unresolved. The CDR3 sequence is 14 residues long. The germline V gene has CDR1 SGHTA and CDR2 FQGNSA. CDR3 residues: CSSINGNVNTEAFF. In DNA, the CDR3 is TGTTCCAGCATCAACGGGAACGTGAACACTGAAGCTTTCTTT.

This CDR3 reads CARSPSAVGETQYF. In nucleotides, the CDR3 is TGTGCCAGGAGCCCATCGGCAGTTGGGGAAACCCAGTACTTC. The V call is TRBV6-5, the J call TRBJ2-5; D gene unclear. The V end was cut by 9 bases, the J end by 8 bases, with 22 bases between. CDR3 length: 14 amino acids. Germline loops: CDR1 MNHEY, CDR2 SVGAGI.

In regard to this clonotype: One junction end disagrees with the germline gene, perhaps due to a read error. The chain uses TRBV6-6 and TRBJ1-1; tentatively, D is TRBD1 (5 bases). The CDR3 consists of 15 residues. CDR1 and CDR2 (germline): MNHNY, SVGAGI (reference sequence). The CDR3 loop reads CASTNRRFMNSEAFF. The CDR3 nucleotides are TGTGCCAGCACGAACAGGAGGTTTATGAACTCTGAAGCTTTCTTT.

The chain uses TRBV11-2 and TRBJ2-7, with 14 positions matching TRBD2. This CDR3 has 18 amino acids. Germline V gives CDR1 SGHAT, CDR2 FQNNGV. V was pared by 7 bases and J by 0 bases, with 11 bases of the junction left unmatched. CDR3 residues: CASTRTSGGTKSSYEQYF. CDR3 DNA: TGTGCCAGCACCCGGACTAGCGGGGGGACCAAAAGCTCCTACGAGCAGTACTTC.

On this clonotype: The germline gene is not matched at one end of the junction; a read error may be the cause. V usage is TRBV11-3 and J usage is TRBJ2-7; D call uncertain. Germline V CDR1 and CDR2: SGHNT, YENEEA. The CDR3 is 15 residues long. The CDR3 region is CSSSLVSISSYEQYF. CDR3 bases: TGTTCCAGCAGCTTAGTTTCGATTAGCTCCTACGAGCAATACTTC. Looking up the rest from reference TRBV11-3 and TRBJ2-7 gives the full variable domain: EAGVVQSPRYKIIEKKQPVAFWCNPISGHNTLYWYLQNLGQGPELLIRYENEEAVDDSQLPKDRFSAERLKGVDSTLKIQPAELGDSAVYLCSSSLVSISSYEQYFGPGTRLTVT.

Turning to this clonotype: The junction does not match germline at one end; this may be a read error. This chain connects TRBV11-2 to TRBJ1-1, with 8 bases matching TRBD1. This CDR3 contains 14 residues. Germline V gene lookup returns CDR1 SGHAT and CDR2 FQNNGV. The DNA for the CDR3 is TGTGCCAGCAGCCACTGGGACAGGAGTACCGAAGCCTTCTTT. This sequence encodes CASSHWDRSTEAFF.

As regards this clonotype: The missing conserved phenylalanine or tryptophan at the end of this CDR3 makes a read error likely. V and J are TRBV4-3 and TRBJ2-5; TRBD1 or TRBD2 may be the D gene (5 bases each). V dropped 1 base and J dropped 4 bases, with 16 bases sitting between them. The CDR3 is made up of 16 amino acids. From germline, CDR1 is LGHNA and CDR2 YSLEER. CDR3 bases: TGCGCCAGCAGCCAAGCCGGAGAGGTGGGACCAGAGACCCAGTACTAC. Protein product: CASSQAGEVGPETQYY.

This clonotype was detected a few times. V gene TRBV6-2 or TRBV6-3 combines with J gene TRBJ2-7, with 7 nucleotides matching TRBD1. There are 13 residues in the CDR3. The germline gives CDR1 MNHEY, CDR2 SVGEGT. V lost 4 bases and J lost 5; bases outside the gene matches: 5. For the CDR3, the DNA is TGTGCCAGCAGTTGGGACAGCTCGAACGAGCAGTACTTC. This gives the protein CASSWDSSNEQYF.

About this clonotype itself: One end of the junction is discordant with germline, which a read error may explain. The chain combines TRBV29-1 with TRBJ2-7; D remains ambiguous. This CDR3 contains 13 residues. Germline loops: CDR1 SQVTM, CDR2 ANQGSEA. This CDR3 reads CSDSDKSYYEQYF. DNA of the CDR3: TGCAGCGATTCTGACAAGTCCTACTACGAACAGTACTTC.

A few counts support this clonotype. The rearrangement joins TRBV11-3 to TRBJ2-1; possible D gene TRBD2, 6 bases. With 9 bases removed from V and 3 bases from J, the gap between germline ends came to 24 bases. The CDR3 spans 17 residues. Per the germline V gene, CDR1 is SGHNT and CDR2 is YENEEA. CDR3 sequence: CASSLLGSNGGYNEQFF. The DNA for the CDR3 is TGTGCCAGTAGCCTCCTAGGGAGTAACGGGGGCTACAATGAGCAGTTCTTC.

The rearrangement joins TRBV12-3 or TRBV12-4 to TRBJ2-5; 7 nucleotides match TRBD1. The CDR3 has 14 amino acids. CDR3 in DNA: TGTTCTAGCAGTTTTAGGGACAGACAAGAGGCCAAGTACTTC. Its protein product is CSSSFRDRQEAKYF.

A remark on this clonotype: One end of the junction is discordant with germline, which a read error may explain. The CDR3 nucleotides are TGTGCCATCAGTGGACAGGGCTCCTACAACGAGCAGTTATTC. Translating it yields CAISGQGSYNEQLF. The rearrangement links TRBV10-3 to TRBJ2-1; TRBD1 agrees at 7 bases. Per the germline V gene, CDR1 is ENHRY and CDR2 is SYGVKD. The CDR3 covers 14 residues.

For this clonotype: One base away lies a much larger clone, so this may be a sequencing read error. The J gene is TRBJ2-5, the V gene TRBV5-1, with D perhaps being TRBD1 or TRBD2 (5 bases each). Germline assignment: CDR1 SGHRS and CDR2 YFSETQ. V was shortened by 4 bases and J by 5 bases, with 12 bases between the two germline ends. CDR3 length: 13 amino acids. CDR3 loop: CASSEIGTETQYF. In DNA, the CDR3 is TGCGCCAGCAGCGAAATAGGGACGGAGACCCAGTACTTC.

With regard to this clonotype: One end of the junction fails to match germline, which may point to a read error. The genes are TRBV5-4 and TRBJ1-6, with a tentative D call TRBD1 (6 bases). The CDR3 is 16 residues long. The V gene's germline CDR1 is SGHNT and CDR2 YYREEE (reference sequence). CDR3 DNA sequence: TGTGTCAGCAGCTACGTACCGGGACACCTTAATTCACCCTTCCACTTT. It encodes CVSSYVPGHLNSPFHF.

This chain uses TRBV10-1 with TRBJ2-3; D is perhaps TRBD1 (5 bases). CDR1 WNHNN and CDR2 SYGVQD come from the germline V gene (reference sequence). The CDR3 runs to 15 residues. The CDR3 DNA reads TGCAACAGCAGTGAGCCGAAACAGGCCGCAGATACGCAGTATTTT. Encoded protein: CNSSEPKQAADTQYF.

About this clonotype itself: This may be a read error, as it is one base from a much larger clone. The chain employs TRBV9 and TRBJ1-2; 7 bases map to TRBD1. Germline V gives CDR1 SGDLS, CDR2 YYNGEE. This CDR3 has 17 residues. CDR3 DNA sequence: TGTGTCAGCAGCCCCACTTCGACAGGGCCCCAAAACTATGGCTACACCTTC. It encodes CVSSPTSTGPQNYGYTF.